This TCR beta chain stems from a study of blood T cell repertoires in COVID-19. Overall study: The cDNA or gDNA used as material had been derived from T cells, B-cell-depleted T cells, or PBMCs.

V lost 5 bases and J lost 1; bases outside the gene matches: 12. Germline CDR1 is SGHTA and CDR2 is FQGNSA. CDR3 length: 17 amino acids. Original handling: Nucleated cell number was recorded as an estimate derived from reference gene primer amplification. Clones were sequenced by immunoSEQ multiplex PCR, and TCRdb holds only the in-frame ones, with some missing. V, J and clone size are those of that table, while D and trimming were read from the DNA. This table has fewer than 200,000 clones, about 83% appearing once. The TCR originated in a man between 40 and 49 years old who had recovered from COVID-19. The chain combines TRBV7-2 with TRBJ2-3; 7 bases line up with TRBD2. Material: peripheral blood. The CDR3: CASSKDGGGPRTDTQYF. The CDR3, as DNA: TGTGCCAGCAGCAAAGATGGGGGGGGACCCCGCACAGATACGCAGTATTTT.